A selection of T cell receptor beta chains follows, all from one sample in a study of T-cell reconstitution after alpha-beta-depleted transplantation in children. MiXCR was run by TCRdb on the PCR reads, yielding one entry per CDR3 protein. The data show around 240,000 distinct CDR3 sequences, 6.5% to 9% seen once. The material sequenced was PBMCs, mostly from graft donor cells, taken 180 days after TCRalphabeta/CD19-depleted stem cell transplant. Receptors originate from a male patient between 10 and 17 years old who had a stem cell transplant for acute lymphoblastic leukemia, so the T cells may come from the graft donor. The CDR3 runs from the conserved cysteine through the conserved F or W. D genes are given only for firm matches. A clone size is listed for some rows: how often the clone was seen (once, few, many), or a class if it is expanded.

>TRBJ2-5|TRBV29-1|-|many
CSVETAPETQYF
TGCAGCGTTGAAACGGCTCCAGAGACCCAGTACTTC
>TRBJ1-4|TRBV6-1|-|-
CASLWGQRGRDGLFF
TGTGCCAGCCTTTGGGGTCAGCGGGGGAGGGATGGACTGTTTTTT
>TRBJ1-5|TRBV6-5|-|many
CASSYGAGDQPQHF
TGTGCCAGCAGTTACGGGGCAGGAGACCAGCCCCAGCATTTT
>TRBJ1-1|TRBV7-2|TRBD1|many
CASSYRTGRTEAFF
TGTGCCAGCAGCTATCGGACAGGGAGGACTGAAGCTTTCTTT
>TRBJ2-4|TRBV4-2|-|many
CASSQEEGAGPKNIQYF
TGTGCCAGCAGCCAAGAGGAGGGGGCGGGGCCCAAAAACATTCAGTACTTC
>TRBJ2-7|TRBV6-5|-|many
CASRTSRTATYEQYF
TGTGCCAGCAGGACGTCCCGGACCGCTACCTACGAGCAGTACTTC
>TRBJ1-6|TRBV14|-|many
CASSQLTGYNSPLHF
TGTGCCAGCAGCCAACTAACAGGGTACAATTCACCCCTCCACTTT
>TRBJ2-5|TRBV18|-|many
CASSPQAQETQYF
TGTGCCAGCTCACCACAGGCGCAAGAGACCCAGTACTTC
>TRBJ2-5|TRBV7-3|TRBD1|many
CASSAQGALWETQYF
TGTGCCAGCAGCGCACAGGGGGCGCTTTGGGAGACCCAGTACTTC
>TRBJ2-3|TRBV10-3|TRBD2|many
CAIRDRREGGDTQYF
TGTGCCATCAGGGACCGGCGGGAGGGCGGAGATACGCAGTATTTT
>TRBJ2-5|TRBV5-1|TRBD1|many
CASSLVTGTGETQYF
TGCGCCAGCAGCTTGGTGACAGGGACGGGAGAGACCCAGTACTTC
>TRBJ2-3|TRBV24-1|TRBD1|many
CATSAAGTGSTDTQYF
TGTGCCACCAGTGCTGCCGGGACAGGGTCCACAGATACGCAGTATTTT
>TRBJ1-2|TRBV20-1|-|many
CSAIARLNYGYTF
TGCAGTGCTATAGCGAGGCTTAACTATGGCTACACCTTC
>TRBJ2-3|TRBV5-1|-|-
CASSLAGIYTDTQYF
TGCGCCAGCAGCTTGGCGGGGATCTACACAGATACGCAGTATTTT
>TRBJ2-1|TRBV7-9|TRBD2|many
CASSLRRGGPYEQFF
TGTGCCAGCAGCTTACGGCGGGGGGGCCCTTATGAGCAGTTCTTC
>TRBJ2-2|TRBV5-5|-|many
CASSSGLNTGDLFF
TGTGCCAGCAGCTCGGGACTTAACACCGGGGATCTGTTTTTT
>TRBJ2-3|TRBV11-2|-|many
CASSPPRTDTQYF
TGTGCCAGCAGCCCGCCACGGACAGATACGCAGTATTTT
>TRBJ1-1|TRBV29-1|TRBD1|many
CSVVSDRAVTEAFF
TGCAGCGTTGTATCCGACAGGGCTGTCACTGAAGCTTTCTTT
>TRBJ1-5|TRBV6-1|-|many
CASKAYSNQPQHF
TGTGCCAGCAAAGCATATAGCAATCAGCCCCAGCATTTT
>TRBJ2-7|TRBV20-1|-|many
CSARDSGIIYEQYF
TGCAGTGCTAGAGATTCCGGGATAATATACGAGCAGTACTTC
>TRBJ2-7|TRBV28|-|many
CASSTKTRAAYEQYF
TGTGCCAGCAGCACCAAGACTAGAGCAGCCTACGAGCAGTACTTC
>TRBJ1-1|TRBV29-1|-|many
CSVRPGDTEAFF
TGCAGCGTTCGGCCTGGGGACACTGAAGCTTTCTTT
>TRBJ1-5|TRBV10-3|-|few
CAISESGSNQPQHF
TGTGCCATCAGTGAGTCGGGTAGCAATCAGCCCCAGCATTTT
>TRBJ2-7|TRBV9|-|many
CASSPRTLSYEQYF
TGTGCCAGCAGCCCCCGGACACTCTCCTACGAGCAGTACTTC
>TRBJ2-2|TRBV19|-|few
CASSSGTPGTGELFF
TGTGCCAGTAGTTCCGGGACACCCGGAACCGGGGAGCTGTTTTTT
>TRBJ2-3|TRBV12-3/TRBV12-4|-|many
CASSSGVVDTQYF
TGTGCCAGCAGTTCGGGGGTAGTAGATACGCAGTATTTT
>TRBJ2-7|TRBV6-6|-|many
CASSPRGAYEQYF
TGTGCCAGCAGCCCCCGTGGGGCCTACGAGCAGTACTTC
>TRBJ1-1|TRBV7-2|-|many
CASSWGLKNTEAFF
TGTGCCAGCAGCTGGGGCCTTAAGAACACTGAAGCTTTCTTT
>TRBJ2-1|TRBV6-2/TRBV6-3|-|few
CASSYTGSGINEQFF
TGTGCCAGCAGTTACACGGGGTCGGGAATCAATGAGCAGTTCTTC
>TRBJ1-3|TRBV20-1|TRBD1|many
CSASYRGGNTIYF
TGCAGTGCTAGCTACAGGGGCGGAAACACCATATATTTT
>TRBJ1-6|TRBV28|-|many
CASSFNREDSPLHF
TGTGCCAGCAGTTTTAACAGGGAGGACTCACCCCTCCACTTT
>TRBJ2-7|TRBV29-1|-|many
CSVEEQVAPYEQYF
TGCAGCGTTGAAGAACAGGTGGCCCCCTACGAGCAGTACTTC
>TRBJ2-3|TRBV20-1|TRBD2|many
CSASPLAGARDTQYF
TGCAGTGCTAGTCCCCTAGCGGGAGCAAGGGATACGCAGTATTTT
>TRBJ1-1|TRBV5-1|-|many
CASSLVPSNTEAFF
TGCGCCAGCAGCTTGGTTCCCTCGAACACTGAAGCTTTCTTT
>TRBJ1-2|TRBV2|TRBD1|many
CASYEGGAGWFYGYTF
TGTGCCAGCTATGAAGGGGGCGCGGGTTGGTTCTATGGCTACACCTTC
>TRBJ2-7|TRBV27|-|many
CASSSLLDKTSSYEQYF
TGTGCCAGCAGTTCTCTCCTAGATAAGACTAGCTCCTACGAGCAGTACTTC
>TRBJ1-1|TRBV2|-|few
CASRTQTNTEAFF
TGTGCCAGCCGGACACAGACAAACACTGAAGCTTTCTTT
>TRBJ2-3|TRBV10-3|-|many
CAISEINGDTLQDTQYF
TGTGCCATCAGTGAGATAAATGGGGACACCCTGCAGGATACGCAGTATTTT
>TRBJ1-2|TRBV7-6|-|many
CASSLTATGSYGYTF
TGTGCCAGCAGCTTAACCGCGACAGGTTCCTATGGCTACACCTTC
>TRBJ2-1|TRBV7-9|-|many
CASSRPGRPYNEQFF
TGTGCCAGCAGCCGTCCGGGACGGCCTTACAATGAGCAGTTCTTC
>TRBJ1-4|TRBV6-5|-|many
CASSSTGIATNEKLFF
TGTGCCAGCAGTTCCACGGGCATTGCAACTAATGAAAAACTGTTTTTT
>TRBJ1-1|TRBV28|-|many
CASSSPRGQTWNTEAFF
TGTGCCAGCAGTTCTCCGCGGGGGCAGACATGGAACACTGAAGCTTTCTTT
>TRBJ1-4|TRBV18|-|many
CASSLTGRNEKLFF
TGTGCCAGCTCGCTCACGGGGCGTAATGAAAAACTGTTTTTT
>TRBJ2-1|TRBV5-1|-|many
CASSYPLDGSYNEQFF
TGCGCCAGCAGCTACCCATTAGATGGGTCCTACAATGAGCAGTTCTTC
>TRBJ2-7|TRBV6-5|TRBD2|many
CASSPLAGGISYEQYF
TGTGCCAGCAGTCCCCTGGCGGGAGGGATTTCTTACGAGCAGTACTTC
>TRBJ2-7|TRBV21-1|-|many
CASAPRLALTYEQYF
TGTGCCAGCGCCCCCAGACTAGCGCTCACCTACGAGCAGTACTTC